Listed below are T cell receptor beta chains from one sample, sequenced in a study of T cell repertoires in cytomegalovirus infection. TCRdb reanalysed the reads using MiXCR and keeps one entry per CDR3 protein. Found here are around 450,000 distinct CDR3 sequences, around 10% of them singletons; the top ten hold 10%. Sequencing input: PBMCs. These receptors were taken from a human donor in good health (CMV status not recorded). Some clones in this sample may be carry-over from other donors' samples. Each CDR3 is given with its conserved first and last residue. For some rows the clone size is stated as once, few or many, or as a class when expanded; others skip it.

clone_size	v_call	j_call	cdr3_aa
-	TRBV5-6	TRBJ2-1	CASSRGINEQFF
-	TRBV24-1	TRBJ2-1	CATSEMTGGSYNEQFF
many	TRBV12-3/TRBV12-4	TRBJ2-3	CASSPVTDTQYF
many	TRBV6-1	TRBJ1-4	CASSESSRIATNEKLFF
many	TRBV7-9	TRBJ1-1	CASSQNREKAFF
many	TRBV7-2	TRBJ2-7	CASSLEGLYEQYF
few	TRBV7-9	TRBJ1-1	CASSLVAGANTEAFF
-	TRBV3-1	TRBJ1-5	CASSQDRTGNQPQHF
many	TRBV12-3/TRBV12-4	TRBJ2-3	CASSFGGEDTQYF
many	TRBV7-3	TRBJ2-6	CASSRVGTGVPGANVLTF
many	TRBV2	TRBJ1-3	CASSFDRPHSGNTIYF
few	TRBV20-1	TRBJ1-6	CSARDSSSYNSPLHF
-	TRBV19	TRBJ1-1	CASSTRQGTEAFF
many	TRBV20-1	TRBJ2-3	CSASIPSGTSTDTQYF
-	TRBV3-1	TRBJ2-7	CASSQGVGTPYEQYF
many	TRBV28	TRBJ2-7	CASSLRRLAAYEQYF
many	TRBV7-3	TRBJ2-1	CASTLGGDYNEQFF
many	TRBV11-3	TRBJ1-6	CASSSAVRTRDSPLHF
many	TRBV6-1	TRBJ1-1	CASSEKMNTEAFF
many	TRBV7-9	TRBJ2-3	CASSSPVGSGRPSTDTQYF
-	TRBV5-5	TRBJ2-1	CASSSGQDYNQQFF
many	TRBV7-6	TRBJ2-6	CASSTDRGFASGANVLTF
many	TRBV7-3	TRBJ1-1	CASSPSKGATEAFF
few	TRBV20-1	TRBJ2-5	CSANGLAIETQYF
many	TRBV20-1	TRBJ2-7	CSASGGDSVGLYEQYF
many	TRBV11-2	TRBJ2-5	CASSPPPRETQYF
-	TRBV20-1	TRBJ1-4	CSAVRGGEKLFF
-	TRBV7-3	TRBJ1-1	CASSTTDRVAEAFF
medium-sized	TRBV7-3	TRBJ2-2	CASSLLSGSANTGELFF
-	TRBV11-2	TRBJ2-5	CASSKTGGETQYF
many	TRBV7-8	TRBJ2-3	CASSLREGTAATDTQYF
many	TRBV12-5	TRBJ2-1	CASGLVLRRDYPNEQFF
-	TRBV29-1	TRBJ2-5	CSVEQETQYF
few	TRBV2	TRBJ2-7	CASSEDRRGLDF
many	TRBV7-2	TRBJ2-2	CASSPAGPNAGELFF
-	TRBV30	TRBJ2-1	CAWSAGLAGGDEQFF